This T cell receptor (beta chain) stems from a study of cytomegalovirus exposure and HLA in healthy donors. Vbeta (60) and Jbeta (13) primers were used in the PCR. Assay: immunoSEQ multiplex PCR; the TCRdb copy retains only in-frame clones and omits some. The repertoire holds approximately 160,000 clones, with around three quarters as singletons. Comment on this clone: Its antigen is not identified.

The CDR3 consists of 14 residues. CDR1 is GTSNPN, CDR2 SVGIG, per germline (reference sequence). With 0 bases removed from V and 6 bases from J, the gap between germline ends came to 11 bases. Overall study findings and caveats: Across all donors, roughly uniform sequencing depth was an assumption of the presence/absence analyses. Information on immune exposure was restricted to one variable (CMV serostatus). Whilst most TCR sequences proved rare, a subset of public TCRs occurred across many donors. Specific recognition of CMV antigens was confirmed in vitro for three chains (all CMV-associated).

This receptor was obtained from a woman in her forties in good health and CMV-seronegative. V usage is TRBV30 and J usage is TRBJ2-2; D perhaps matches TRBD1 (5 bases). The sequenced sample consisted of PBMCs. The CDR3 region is CAWSVPQGSGELFF. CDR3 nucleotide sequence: TGTGCCTGGAGTGTTCCCCAGGGATCCGGGGAGCTGTTTTTT.